One and the same sample provided the 17 T cell receptor beta chains below, sequenced in a study of T cells after somatic rescue of genetic block. Here immunoSEQ multiplex PCR was the method, and the copy in TCRdb shows in-frame clones only, minus some. This sample has about 13,000 clones, with 60% to 75% found just once. Source material: peripheral blood mononuclear cells (PBMCs). The receptor source for this set is a boy younger than 18.

The V gene is TRBV29-1, the J gene TRBJ2-2; tentative D call: TRBD1 (5 bases). This CDR3 is 14 amino acids long. From germline, CDR1 is SQVTM and CDR2 ANQGSEA. The V and J ends lost 0 bases and 7 bases respectively, with 12 bases between them. CDR3 coding DNA: TGCAGCGTTGAAGAGGTACCAGGGTTCGGGGAGCTGTTTTTT. Translating gives CSVEEVPGFGELFF.

This clone was observed once. The chain carries TRBV7-3 and TRBJ2-7; D is possibly TRBD1 or TRBD2 (5 bases each). From germline, CDR1 is SGHTA and CDR2 FQGTGA. This CDR3 region has 15 residues. V lost 0 bases, J lost 5 bases, and 14 bases lay in between. In nucleotides, the CDR3 is TGTGCCAGCAGCTTAACGGCCACGGGGACCCACGAGCAGTACTTC. Its protein product is CASSLTATGTHEQYF. Supplemented by reference TRBV7-3 and TRBJ2-7, the full variable domain reads GAGVSQTPSNKVTEKGKYVELRCDPISGHTALYWYRQSLGQGPEFLIYFQGTGAADDSGLPNDRFFAVRPEGSVSTLKIQRTERGDSAVYLCASSLTATGTHEQYFGPGTRLTVT.

V and J are TRBV11-3 and TRBJ2-7; the D is unclear. CDR1 and CDR2 from the germline V gene are SGHNT and YENEEA. The CDR3 has 13 amino acids. V was trimmed by 0 bases and J by 6 bases, leaving 9 bases between them. Here the CDR3 reads CASSLDVLGEQYF. The CDR3 nucleotides are TGTGCCAGCAGCTTAGATGTGCTCGGCGAGCAGTACTTC.

The rearrangement uses TRBV5-1 and TRBJ2-3; TRBD2 agrees at 12 bases. The CDR3 spans 17 residues. V was clipped by 1 base and J by 2 bases; unmatched bases: 5. CDR1 is SGHRS, CDR2 YFSETQ, per germline. This CDR3 is CASSLYPSGGVTDTQYF. CDR3 nucleotide sequence: TGCGCCAGCAGCTTGTACCCTAGCGGGGGGGTCACAGATACGCAGTATTTT. The full variable domain, rest sourced from reference TRBV5-1 and TRBJ2-3, is KAGVTQTPRYLIKTRGQQVTLSCSPISGHRSVSWYQQTPGQGLQFLFEYFSETQRNKGNFPGRFSGRQFSNSRSEMNVSTLELGDSALYLCASSLYPSGGVTDTQYFGPGTRLTVL.

This clone was observed a few times. The chain recombines TRBV7-6 with TRBJ2-3; perhaps TRBD2 as D (7 bases). The CDR3 is 14 residues long. The V end was cut by 3 bases, the J end by 6 bases, with 13 bases between. From germline, CDR1 is SGHVS and CDR2 FNYEAQ. The CDR3: CASSFGGGLDTQYF. The CDR3 DNA follows: TGTGCCAGCAGCTTTGGGGGGGGCCTGGATACGCAGTATTTT.

The chain couples TRBV5-6 to TRBJ1-1; a possible D gene is TRBD1 (5 bases). Germline-derived CDR1 and CDR2 are SGHDT and YYEEEE. Trimming shortened V by 4 bases and J by 4 bases, and 14 bases separated the two germline ends. The CDR3 has 14 residues. The CDR3 nucleotides are TGTGCCAGCAGCCCCAACGGGAGGGGCACTGAAGCTTTCTTT. It encodes CASSPNGRGTEAFF.

The chain combines TRBV5-6 with TRBJ1-5; tentative D call: TRBD1 (6 bases). The germline gives CDR1 SGHDT, CDR2 YYEEEE. Trimming took off 4 bases at V and 0 bases at J, with 14 bases between the two ends. The CDR3 consists of 16 residues. The CDR3 protein is CASSPGTTNSNQPQHF. CDR3 sequence (DNA): TGTGCCAGCAGCCCTGGGACAACTAATAGCAATCAGCCCCAGCATTTT.

In its sample, this clone was seen once. The chain couples TRBV7-6 to TRBJ1-1; D may be TRBD1 (6 bases). Per the germline V gene, CDR1 is SGHVS and CDR2 is FNYEAQ. The V end was cut by 5 bases, the J end by 1 base, with 17 bases between. This CDR3 region has 16 residues. CDR3 coding DNA: TGTGCCAGCAGCCCCACGGCGGGACACCCGAACACTGAAGCTTTCTTT. Translated, it gives CASSPTAGHPNTEAFF.

In its sample, this clone ranks as medium-sized. The chain couples TRBV10-3 to TRBJ2-4, with unresolved D. V was clipped by 0 bases and J by 8 bases, with 14 bases between them. Germline V CDR1 and CDR2: ENHRY, SYGVKD. This CDR3 is built from 15 residues. CDR3 in DNA: TGTGCCATCAGTGAGTCCGGTTTTACTGGAGACATTCAGTACTTC. The encoded protein is CAISESGFTGDIQYF.

The gene calls are TRBV19 and TRBJ1-1; D remains ambiguous. Germline values: CDR1 LNHDA, CDR2 SQIVND (reference sequence). The V and J ends lost 3 bases and 2 bases respectively, with 7 bases between them. The CDR3 is 13 amino acids. The CDR3 DNA sequence: TGTGCCAGTAGTATTCGTACTAACACTGAAGCTTTCTTT. Translated, it gives CASSIRTNTEAFF.

Here the CDR3 reads CASSLSQGGAKNIQYF. The CDR3 DNA follows: TGCGCCAGCAGCTTGTCACAGGGAGGGGCGAAAAACATTCAGTACTTC. The rearrangement joins TRBV5-1 to TRBJ2-4, with a weak D call TRBD2 (7 bases). Between the trimmed V and J ends, which lost 1 base and 4 bases, there was a span of 15 bases. Germline V gene data show CDR1 as SGHRS and CDR2 as YFSETQ. CDR3 size: 16 residues.

This clone showed up just once. The chain employs TRBV23-1 and TRBJ2-6; D remains ambiguous. TRBV23-1 falls under the ORF class, with uncertain function. The V and J ends lost 5 bases and 5 bases respectively, with 22 bases between them. CDR3 length equals 18 residues. For the CDR3, the DNA is TGCGCCAGCAGTAGGCATCGTACGCAACAAAGTCGGGCCAACGTCCTGACTTTC. Its protein is CASSRHRTQQSRANVLTF.

This sequence joins TRBV5-8 and TRBJ2-1, with D possibly being TRBD1 (5 bases). Germline-derived CDR1 and CDR2 are SGHTS and YDEGEE. The length of the CDR3 is 13 residues. V lost 4 bases, J lost 6 bases, and 11 bases lay in between. CDR3 DNA: TGTGCCAGCAGCCTGGACATTTCCAATGAGCAGTTCTTC. Protein sequence: CASSLDISNEQFF.

The CDR3 DNA reads TGTGCCAGCAGCTTAGGGCTAGCGGGGGGAGAGACCCAGTACTTC. It translates to CASSLGLAGGETQYF. This chain uses TRBV7-3 with TRBJ2-5; 11 positions agree with TRBD2. The ends lost 2 bases at V and 4 bases at J; junction bases unmatched: 3. Germline V CDR1 and CDR2: SGHTA, FQGTGA. The length of the CDR3 is 15 residues.

The chain joins TRBV11-3 to TRBJ1-5; unclear D gene. The V gene lost 1 base and the J gene lost 0 bases, with 16 bases spanning the gap. The CDR3 has 18 amino acids. Per the germline V gene, CDR1 is SGHNT and CDR2 is YENEEA. The CDR3 region is CASSLARHDGYSNQPQHF. The CDR3 region has the DNA TGTGCCAGCAGCTTAGCTCGACACGATGGTTATAGCAATCAGCCCCAGCATTTT.

Here the CDR3 reads CASSLGVNGNTIYF. The DNA for the CDR3 is TGTGCCAGCAGCTTAGGAGTGAATGGAAACACCATATATTTT. The rearrangement joins TRBV5-4 to TRBJ1-3; D unclear. Per germline, CDR1 SGHNT and CDR2 YYREEE (reference sequence). Trimming removed 2 bases at V and 3 bases at J, with 9 bases between. The CDR3 runs to 14 residues. Complete variable domain (other parts from reference TRBV5-4 and TRBJ1-3): ETGVTQSPTHLIKTRGQQVTLRCSSQSGHNTVSWYQQALGQGPQFIFQYYREEENGRGNFPPRFSGLQFPNYSSELNVNALELDDSALYLCASSLGVNGNTIYFGEGSWLTVV.

This sequence joins TRBV28 and TRBJ2-1; perhaps TRBD2 as D (5 bases). Germline lookup yields CDR1 MDHEN and CDR2 SYDVKM. This CDR3 region has 19 residues. V was cut by 7 bases and J by 3 bases, with 28 bases left in between. This CDR3 reads CASTTLRAPPQGVYNEQFF. The CDR3 DNA is TGTGCCAGCACCACCCTGCGGGCTCCCCCCCAAGGCGTCTACAATGAGCAGTTCTTC.